Presented here are 21 T cell receptor beta chains from one specimen sequenced in a study of CD8+ T cells in alopecia areata. Scientists pooled cutaneous lymph node cells and sorted them on CD4, CD8alpha, NKG2D, NKG2ACE and other markers. Extraction of RNA preceded its reverse transcription into cDNA, which served as the sequencing template. Profiling relied on immunoSEQ multiplex PCR, and the TCRdb table lists in-frame clones only, not all of them. Observed are under 350,000 clones, no singletons, with the top ten taking 0.9% to 1.5%. The sequencing input was CD4+ T cells sorted from a lymph node. The source of these receptors is a C3H/HeJ mouse with alopecia areata. Strain haplotype at MHC: H2-k.

Details on this clone: Any gene name here is a mouse gene name. The CDR3 end lies 3 residues beyond the end of the read and is filled in from the germline J gene. V and J are TRBV1 and TRBJ1-6, with a tentative D call TRBD1 (5 bases). TRBJ1-6 has ORF status, its function being uncertain. Germline-derived CDR1 and CDR2 are NSQYPW and LRSPGD (reference sequence). Trimming removed 2 bases at V and 6 bases at J, with 14 bases between. The CDR3 is 16 amino acids. The chain's CDR3 is CTCSARQGVSNSPLYF. The covered CDR3 bases are TGCACCTGCAGTGCACGTCAGGGAGTGAGTAATTCGCCC.

In the case of this clone: Gene names are the mouse ones. From the germline J gene comes the end of the CDR3, since the read stops 4 residues before it. Within the sample, other DNA sequences also encode this same CDR3. The chain carries TRBV1 and TRBJ2-4; 7 bases agree with TRBD2. The CDR3 contains 13 residues. The germline V gene encodes CDR1 NSQYPW and CDR2 LRSPGD (reference sequence). CDR3: CTCSAGGGNTLYF. The CDR3 bases that were read are TGCACCTGCAGTGCAGGGGGGGGGAAC. Drawing the rest from reference TRBV1 and TRBJ2-4, the complete variable domain is VTLLEQNPRWRLVPRGQAVNLRCILKNSQYPWMSWYQQDLQKQLQWLFTLRSPGDKEVKSLPGADYLATRVTDTELRLQVANMSQGRTLYCTCSAGGGNTLYFGAGTRLSVL.

As for this clone: Each gene name is a mouse one. The CDR3 is cut off 4 residues early in the read; its end comes from the germline J gene. The rearrangement uses TRBV3 and TRBJ2-5, with a weak D call TRBD1 (7 bases). V was shortened by 1 base and J by 0 bases, with 11 bases between the two germline ends. CDR1 and CDR2 from the germline V gene are SNHLY and FYNGKV (reference sequence). The CDR3 is 16 residues long. This CDR3 is CASSLEGAINQDTQYF. The CDR3 bases that were read are TGTGCCAGCAGCTTAGAGGGGGCCATTAACCAAGAC. Drawing the rest from reference TRBV3 and TRBJ2-5, the complete variable domain is GPKVLQIPSHQIIDMGQMVTLNCDPVSNHLYFYWYKQILGQQMEFLVNFYNGKVMEKSKLFKDQFSVERPDGSYFTLKIQPTALEDSAVYFCASSLEGAINQDTQYFGPGTRLLVL.

A word on this clone: The listed genes are named as in mouse. The CDR3 end lies 4 residues beyond the end of the read and is filled in from the germline J gene. Other DNA sequences within the sample encode an identical CDR3. V usage is TRBV5 and J usage is TRBJ2-5, with 8 bases identical to TRBD2. CDR3 length equals 15 residues. After removal of 0 bases from V and 3 bases from J, the junction contained 2 bases not matched to a gene. CDR1 and CDR2 (germline): LGHNA, YNLKQL (reference sequence). Partial CDR3 DNA: TGTGCCAGCAGCCAAGATGGGGGGGGACAAGAC. Translated: CASSQDGGGQD. The whole CDR3 region reads CASSQDGGGQDTQYF.

Ten or more counts support this clone. Gene names and germline refer to mouse. The read halts 4 residues ahead of the CDR3 end, with the missing end drawn from the germline J gene. At the DNA level, this CDR3 is encoded by other sequences in the same sample as well. The chain joins TRBV19 to TRBJ2-1; 7 bases line up with TRBD2. The CDR3 has 14 residues. Germline loops: CDR1 FNHDT, CDR2 SITEND (reference sequence). Trimming removed 0 bases from V and 3 bases from J; junction bases left unmatched: 0. The part of the CDR3 DNA that was read is TGTGCCAGCAGTATAGGGGGGGGCTATGCT. Residues: CASSIGGGYA. The full CDR3 is CASSIGGGYAEQFF.

A word on this clone: Any gene name here is a mouse gene name. Read sequence stops 4 residues before the CDR3 end, and the germline J gene provides the missing end. The J gene is TRBJ2-3, the V gene TRBV13-1; 11 positions agree with TRBD2. The CDR3 is made up of 16 amino acids. Trimming took 4 bases from V and 1 from J; bases not matched to a gene: 5. CDR1 NSHNY and CDR2 SYGAGN come from the germline V gene. This CDR3 reads CASSPDWGVGAETLYF. The part of the CDR3 DNA that was read is TGTGCCAGCAGTCCGGACTGGGGGGTTGGTGCAGAA.

Concerning this clone itself: Mouse names are used for the genes. The read ends 4 residues shy of where the CDR3 ends; the end is completed using the germline J gene. The rearrangement links TRBV19 to TRBJ2-2; 8 bases match TRBD2. Per the germline V gene, CDR1 is FNHDT and CDR2 is SITEND (reference sequence). This CDR3 spans 15 amino acids. V shed 3 bases and J 4 bases; nucleotides not matched to a gene: 5. CDR3 DNA (partial): TGTGCCAGCAGTAAGGGGGGGGCGCGCACCGGG. It is translated as CASSKGGARTG. The full CDR3 protein is CASSKGGARTGQLYF.

As to this clone: The gene names given are mouse names. The observed sequence ends 4 residues before the CDR3 terminus, with the missing tail filled in from the germline J gene. Other DNA sequences of this sample code for an identical CDR3. J is TRBJ1-1 and V is TRBV17; a possible D gene is TRBD1 (5 bases). The CDR3 loop spans 15 amino acids. Trimming cost V 0 bases and J 0 bases, with 8 bases left between them. CDR1 MNHDT and CDR2 YYDKIL come from the germline V gene. This CDR3 is CASSREEGANTEVFF. Incomplete CDR3 DNA: TGTGCTAGCAGTAGAGAGGAAGGGGCAAACACA.

This clone was observed a handful of times. Gene names and germline refer to mouse. The read comes to an end 4 residues before the CDR3 does, leaving the germline J gene to fill in the end. This chain uses TRBV5 with TRBJ1-1; no clear D gene. Per germline, CDR1 LGHNA and CDR2 YNLKQL (reference sequence). The CDR3 has 11 residues. The sequenced CDR3 bases are TGTGCCAGCAGCCAGCAGAGA. Translated: CASSQQR. The whole CDR3 protein reads CASSQQREVFF.

To note about this clone: Gene names and germline refer to mouse. The missing CDR3 end, 4 residues past where the read stops, is filled in from the germline J gene. Other DNA sequences in the sample encode the same CDR3. The genes are TRBV13-2 and TRBJ2-1, with TRBD2 identical over 9 bases. The germline V gene has CDR1 NNHNN and CDR2 SYGAGS (reference sequence). The CDR3 is 16 residues long. V shed 0 bases, J shed 6 bases, and the junction held 7 bases outside the gene matches. This chain's CDR3 is CASGDAGGGAGAEQFF. The sequenced part of the CDR3 DNA is TGTGCCAGCGGTGATGCGGGTGGGGGGGCCGGTGCT.

With regard to this clone: Here the gene names and germline are mouse. The read ends 4 residues shy of where the CDR3 ends; the end is completed using the germline J gene. This chain uses TRBV13-1 with TRBJ2-7; 8 bases agree with TRBD2. This CDR3 comprises 15 residues. CDR1 and CDR2 from the germline V gene are NSHNY and SYGAGN. The sequenced CDR3 bases are TGTGCCAGCAGTGATGTCTGGGGGGCCCTCGAT. This translates into CASSDVWGALD. The full CDR3 sequence reads CASSDVWGALDEQYF.

With regard to this clone: With a much larger clone just one base away, this may be a read error. Mouse germline and gene names are used. The read terminates 4 residues ahead of where the CDR3 ends, so the germline J gene completes it. Other DNA sequences in this specimen translate into the identical CDR3. This rearrangement joins TRBV19 to TRBJ2-1, with 7 bases matching TRBD1. The CDR3 consists of 13 residues. Germline V gives CDR1 FNHDT, CDR2 SITEND (reference sequence). Unmatched junction bases numbered 2, after V lost 5 bases and J lost 3 bases. The CDR3 reads CASRRDSYAEQFF. CDR3 DNA (partial): TGTGCCAGCAGGCGGGACAGCTATGCT.

This clone has more than one count but fewer than ten. The genes are named according to mouse. The read gets to within 4 residues of the CDR3 end, and the germline J gene fills in the rest. The genes are TRBV13-3 and TRBJ1-1; 8 positions agree with TRBD1. This CDR3 spans 13 amino acids. The V gene end was trimmed by 5 bases and the J gene end by 3 bases; junction bases not matched to a gene: 3. The germline V gene has CDR1 NNHDY and CDR2 SYVADS. CDR3 residues: CASRQGADTEVFF. Partial CDR3 DNA: TGTGCCAGCAGGCAGGGGGCGGACACA.

At least ten counts were recorded for this clone. These gene names are mouse names. The read comes to an end 3 residues before the CDR3 does, leaving the germline J gene to fill in the end. Other DNA sequences of this sample code for an identical CDR3. The chain carries TRBV31 and TRBJ1-6, with 7 nucleotides matching TRBD1. TRBJ1-6 is designated an ORF whose function remains uncertain. The CDR3 is 14 amino acids. The V gene's germline CDR1 is GKSSPN and CDR2 SITVG. The junction had 1 base not matched to a gene; V was cut back by 1 base and J by 4 bases. The DNA read from the CDR3 is TGTGCCTGGAGTCCGGGACAGTATAATTCGCCC. It translates to CAWSPGQYNSP. The CDR3 in its entirety is CAWSPGQYNSPLYF.

For this clone: All gene names here are mouse names. The CDR3 is cut off 4 residues early in the read; its end comes from the germline J gene. This chain joins TRBV19 and TRBJ1-1, with a tentative D call TRBD1 (6 bases). CDR1 is FNHDT and CDR2 is SITEND in the germline V gene (reference sequence). This CDR3 is 12 amino acids long. The CDR3 protein is CASSDPGQEVFF. The covered CDR3 bases are TGTGCCAGCAGCGATCCGGGACAA.

Concerning this clone itself: Mouse germline and gene names are used. The read halts 4 residues ahead of the CDR3 end, with the missing end drawn from the germline J gene. V is TRBV13-2 and J is TRBJ2-3, with 12 positions matching TRBD1. Germline loops: CDR1 NNHNN, CDR2 SYGAGS (reference sequence). V shed 3 bases, J shed 3 bases, and the junction held 5 bases outside the gene matches. This CDR3 comprises 16 residues. The CDR3 spells CASGGPGTGGAETLYF. The CDR3 bases that were read are TGTGCCAGCGGTGGCCCCGGGACAGGGGGCGCAGAA.

Worth noting for this clone: Gene names and germline refer to mouse. Additional DNA sequences in this sample encode the identical CDR3. The CDR3 here is CASSDTGDEQYF. The part of the CDR3 DNA that was read is TGTGCCAGCAGTGATACTGGGGAT. This chain joins TRBV13-3 and TRBJ2-7; TRBD2 matches at 7 bases. The CDR3 end is not reached by the read, which stops 4 residues before it; the germline J gene fills it in. This CDR3 has 12 amino acids. Germline V lookup: CDR1 NNHDY, CDR2 SYVADS.

About this clone itself: The gene symbols are mouse symbols. Read data end 4 residues before the CDR3 end; the end is taken from the germline J gene. The V and J genes are TRBV13-3 and TRBJ2-1, with TRBD2 matching over 8 bases. The CDR3 is 16 amino acids. After removal of 2 bases from V and 4 bases from J, the junction contained 8 bases not matched to a gene. From germline, CDR1 is NNHDY and CDR2 SYVADS. The part of the CDR3 DNA that was read is TGTGCCAGCAGTGACCGGCTGGGGGGTTGGTATGCT. Amino acids: CASSDRLGGWYA. The CDR3 reads in full as CASSDRLGGWYAEQFF.

This clone has a handful of counts. Genes here carry mouse names. The read comes to an end 4 residues before the CDR3 does, leaving the germline J gene to fill in the end. The rearrangement uses TRBV1 and TRBJ2-5; D remains ambiguous. Looked up from germline, CDR1 is NSQYPW and CDR2 is LRSPGD (reference sequence). Trimming cost V 0 bases and J 0 bases, with 4 bases left between them. CDR3 length: 14 amino acids. CDR3 loop: CTCSAEQNQDTQYF. The sequenced CDR3 bases are TGCACCTGCAGTGCAGAACAAAACCAAGAC.

Concerning this clone itself: Mouse names are used for the genes. Read data end 4 residues before the CDR3 end; the end is taken from the germline J gene. The V and J genes are TRBV31 and TRBJ1-1, with 7 bases identical to TRBD1. Germline CDR1 is GKSSPN and CDR2 is SITVG. This CDR3 has 14 amino acids. Unmatched junction bases numbered 2, after V lost 1 base and J lost 0 bases. CDR3 DNA (partial): TGTGCCTGGAGTCAGGGGGCCACAAACACA. Protein sequence: CAWSQGATNT. In full, the CDR3 reads CAWSQGATNTEVFF. Combining the CDR3 with reference TRBV31 and TRBJ1-1 gives the whole variable domain AQTIHQWPVAEIKAVGSPLSLGCTIKGKSSPNLYWYWQATGGTLQQLFYSITVGQVESVVQLNLSASRPKDDQFILSTEKLLLSHSGFYLCAWSQGATNTEVFFGKGTRLTVV.

Note on this clone: Gene and germline names: mouse. The read ends 4 residues before the CDR3 terminus; that terminus is restored from the germline J gene. This CDR3 is also generated by other DNA sequences in the sample. The chain has TRBV1 and TRBJ1-2, with D possibly matching TRBD1 (6 bases). V gave up 3 bases and J gave up 2 bases, with 7 bases separating them. CDR3 length: 13 residues. CDR1 and CDR2 (germline): NSQYPW, LRSPGD (reference sequence). The CDR3 DNA, read in part, is TGCACCTGCAGTGCCACAGGGAACTCC. This gives the protein CTCSATGNS. The entire CDR3 protein is CTCSATGNSDYTF. The full variable domain, its missing parts supplied by reference TRBV1 and TRBJ1-2, is VTLLEQNPRWRLVPRGQAVNLRCILKNSQYPWMSWYQQDLQKQLQWLFTLRSPGDKEVKSLPGADYLATRVTDTELRLQVANMSQGRTLYCTCSATGNSDYTFGSGTRLLVI.